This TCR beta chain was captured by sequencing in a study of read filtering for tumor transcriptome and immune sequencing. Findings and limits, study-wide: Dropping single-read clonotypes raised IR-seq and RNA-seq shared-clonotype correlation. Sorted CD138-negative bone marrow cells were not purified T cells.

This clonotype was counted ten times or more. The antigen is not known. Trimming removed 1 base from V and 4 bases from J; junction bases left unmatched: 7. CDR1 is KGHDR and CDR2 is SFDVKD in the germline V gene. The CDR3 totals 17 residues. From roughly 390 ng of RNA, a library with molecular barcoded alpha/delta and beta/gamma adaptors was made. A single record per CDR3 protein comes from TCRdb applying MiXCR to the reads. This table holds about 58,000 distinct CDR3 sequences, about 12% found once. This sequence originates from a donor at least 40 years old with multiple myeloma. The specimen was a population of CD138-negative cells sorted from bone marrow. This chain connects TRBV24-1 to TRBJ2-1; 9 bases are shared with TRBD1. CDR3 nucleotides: TGTGCCACCAGTGATTTACCCGGGACAGGGCGATACAATGAGCAGTTCTTC. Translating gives CATSDLPGTGRYNEQFF.